These T cell receptor beta chains were read from a single sample in a study of T cell responses to AZD1222 COVID-19 vaccine. Profiling relied on immunoSEQ multiplex PCR, and the TCRdb table lists in-frame clones only, not all of them. The sample consists of 99,000 or so clones, 93% of them appearing once. The starting material was peripheral blood, obtained on day 0 of AZD1222 vaccination. The receptors shown here come from an adult in good health. Each CDR3 is given with its conserved first and last residue. Fields, in order: D gene, J gene, clone size, V gene, CDR3 DNA, CDR3 protein. D genes are given only for firm matches. The size of a clone is reported for some rows only, either as once, few or many, or as a class for expanded clones.

d_gene: TRBD2
j_gene: TRBJ2-5
abundance: -
v_gene: TRBV6-5
CDR3nt: TGTGCCAGCAGTTACTCTAGCGGGAGGGGTGAGACCCAGTACTTC
CDR3aa: CASSYSSGRGETQYF

d_gene: -
j_gene: TRBJ2-1
abundance: -
v_gene: TRBV5-1
CDR3nt: TGCGCCAGCAGCTTAACGACAGGTACGGGGGAGCAGTTCTTC
CDR3aa: CASSLTTGTGEQFF

d_gene: TRBD1
j_gene: TRBJ1-3
abundance: once
v_gene: TRBV6-5
CDR3nt: TGTGCCAGCAGTTTTGACAGGGCCGGAAACACCATATATTTT
CDR3aa: CASSFDRAGNTIYF

d_gene: TRBD1
j_gene: TRBJ1-2
abundance: once
v_gene: TRBV5-1
CDR3nt: TGCGCCAGCAGCCCGGACAGGGAGCTATCTGGCTACACCTTC
CDR3aa: CASSPDRELSGYTF

d_gene: TRBD1
j_gene: TRBJ2-1
abundance: -
v_gene: TRBV7-3
CDR3nt: TGTGCCAGCAGCGCCCCGGGACAGGGTAGCCAGTTCTTC
CDR3aa: CASSAPGQGSQFF

d_gene: TRBD2
j_gene: TRBJ2-3
abundance: -
v_gene: TRBV18
CDR3nt: TGTGCCAGCTCCGGAACTCTGAGGCTAGCGGACTCTAGCACAGATACGCAGTATTTT
CDR3aa: CASSGTLRLADSSTDTQYF

d_gene: -
j_gene: TRBJ1-1
abundance: -
v_gene: TRBV2
CDR3nt: TGTGCCAGCACCCTTGCCGGGGCGATGAACACTGAAGCTTTCTTT
CDR3aa: CASTLAGAMNTEAFF

d_gene: -
j_gene: TRBJ2-1
abundance: -
v_gene: TRBV9
CDR3nt: TGTGCCAGCAGCGTAGGTCTTGCGGGAAGTGAGCAGTTCTTC
CDR3aa: CASSVGLAGSEQFF

d_gene: TRBD1
j_gene: TRBJ1-1
abundance: -
v_gene: TRBV13
CDR3nt: TGTGCCAGCAGCTTACGGGGACAGGGGGGTAATGAAGCTTTCTTT
CDR3aa: CASSLRGQGGNEAFF

d_gene: TRBD2
j_gene: TRBJ2-5
abundance: -
v_gene: TRBV5-4
CDR3nt: TGTGCCAGCAGCTCTGGGACTAGCGGAAAGACCCAAGAGACCCAGTACTTC
CDR3aa: CASSSGTSGKTQETQYF

d_gene: -
j_gene: TRBJ1-6
abundance: -
v_gene: TRBV18
CDR3nt: TGTGCCAGCTCACCACAAGCCGCTACCTATAATTCACCCCTCCACTTT
CDR3aa: CASSPQAATYNSPLHF

d_gene: -
j_gene: TRBJ1-1
abundance: -
v_gene: TRBV30
CDR3nt: TGTGCCTGGAGTTGGGGAGGAACTGAAGCTTTCTTT
CDR3aa: CAWSWGGTEAFF

d_gene: -
j_gene: TRBJ1-1
abundance: -
v_gene: TRBV18
CDR3nt: TGTGCCAGCTCCCCCGGGCGGCAGACATTTGAAGCTTTCTTT
CDR3aa: CASSPGRQTFEAFF

d_gene: TRBD2
j_gene: TRBJ2-1
abundance: -
v_gene: TRBV19
CDR3nt: TGTGCCAGTAGCTCTAGCGGGAGGGCCTACAATGAGCAGTTCTTC
CDR3aa: CASSSSGRAYNEQFF

d_gene: -
j_gene: TRBJ2-7
abundance: few
v_gene: TRBV5-6
CDR3nt: TGTGCCAGCAGCTTGTGGGGCGAGCAGTACTTC
CDR3aa: CASSLWGEQYF